This TCR beta chain was identified during a study of blood T cell repertoires in COVID-19. Clones were read by immunoSEQ multiplex PCR, and TCRdb kept only the in-frame ones, dropping some. The sample has over 100,000 clones, less than 90% seen once. Germline V lookup: CDR1 SNHLY, CDR2 FYNNEI. Trimming took off 4 bases at V and 3 bases at J, with 6 bases between the two ends. This CDR3 region has 12 residues. What was sequenced was peripheral blood. This chain connects TRBV2 to TRBJ1-1; no clear D. The sequence was collected from a human donor in a cohort sampled during active COVID-19. CDR3 in DNA: TGTGCCAGCAGTGCCGGGGACACTGAAGCTTTCTTT. Protein product: CASSAGDTEAFF.